This T cell receptor (beta chain) comes out of a study of T-cell memory formation after mild COVID-19. Turning to the study itself: TCR clustering was largely donor specific.

Barcoded TCR alpha and TCR beta cDNA libraries with UMIs came from 5'RACE using constant-segment primers. TCRdb passed the 5' RACE reads through MiXCR, listing each CDR3 protein once. Among 580,000 or so distinct CDR3 sequences listed, roughly a sixth were seen once. The study's findings and limits: CD4+ contracting clones were found mainly in CM and EM, and CD8+ ones in EMRA.

Germline V lookup: CDR1 DFQATT, CDR2 SNEGSKA (reference sequence). CDR3 length: 14 amino acids. The V gene end was trimmed by 5 bases and the J gene end by 6 bases; junction bases not matched to a gene: 4. This clonotype was detected only a few times. Its antigen is as yet unknown. The clonotype was recovered from an adult woman who had mild COVID-19 (a few samples of this study predate the infection). Cell type and time point are not known. The chain uses TRBV20-1 and TRBJ2-1; 13 bases fit TRBD2. The sequencing sample was made of PBMCs or a T cell subset sorted from them (not recorded which). The CDR3 DNA reads as TGCAGTGCTCGAACTAGCGGGGGGGCCAATGAGCAGTTCTTC. Its protein is CSARTSGGANEQFF.